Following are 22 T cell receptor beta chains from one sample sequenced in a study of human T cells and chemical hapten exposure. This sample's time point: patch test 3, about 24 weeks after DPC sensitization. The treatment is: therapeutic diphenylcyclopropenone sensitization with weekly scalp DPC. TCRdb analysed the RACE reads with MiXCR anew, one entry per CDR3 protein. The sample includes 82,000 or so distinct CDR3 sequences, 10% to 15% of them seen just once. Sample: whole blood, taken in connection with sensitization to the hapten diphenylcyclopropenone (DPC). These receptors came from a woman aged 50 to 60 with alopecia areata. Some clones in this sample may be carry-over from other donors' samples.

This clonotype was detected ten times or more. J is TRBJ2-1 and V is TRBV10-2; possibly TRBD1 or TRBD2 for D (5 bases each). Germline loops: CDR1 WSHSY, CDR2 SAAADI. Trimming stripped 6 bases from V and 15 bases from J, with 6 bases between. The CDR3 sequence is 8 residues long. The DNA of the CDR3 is TGCGCCAGCAGGGGACCGTTCTTC. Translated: CASRGPFF.

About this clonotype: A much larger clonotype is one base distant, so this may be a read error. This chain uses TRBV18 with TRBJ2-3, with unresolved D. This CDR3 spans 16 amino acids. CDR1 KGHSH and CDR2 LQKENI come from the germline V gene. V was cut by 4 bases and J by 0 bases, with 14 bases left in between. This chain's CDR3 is CASSQTALLSTDTQYF. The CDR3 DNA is TGTGCCAGCTCACAAACGGCACTCCTGAGCACAGATACGCAGTATTTT. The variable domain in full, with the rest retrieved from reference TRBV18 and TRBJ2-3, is NAGVMQNPRHLVRRRGQEARLRCSPMKGHSHVYWYRQLPEEGLKFMVYLQKENIIDESGMPKERFSAEFPKEGPSILRIQQVVRGDSAAYFCASSQTALLSTDTQYFGPGTRLTVL.

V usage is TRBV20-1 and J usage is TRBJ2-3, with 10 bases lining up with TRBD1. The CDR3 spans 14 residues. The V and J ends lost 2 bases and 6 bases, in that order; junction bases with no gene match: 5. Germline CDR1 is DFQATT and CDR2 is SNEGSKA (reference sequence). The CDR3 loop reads CSARTGTGVDTQYF. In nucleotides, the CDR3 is TGCAGTGCTAGAACGGGGACAGGGGTGGATACGCAGTATTTT.

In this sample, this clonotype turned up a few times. The CDR3 protein is CSARDLAGDYNSPLHF. The CDR3 DNA reads as TGCAGTGCTAGAGATCTGGCCGGCGACTATAATTCACCCCTCCACTTT. The chain joins TRBV20-1 to TRBJ1-6; no definite D call. Trimming stripped 0 bases from V and 3 bases from J, with 12 bases between. Germline values: CDR1 DFQATT, CDR2 SNEGSKA (reference sequence). The CDR3 is 16 residues long.

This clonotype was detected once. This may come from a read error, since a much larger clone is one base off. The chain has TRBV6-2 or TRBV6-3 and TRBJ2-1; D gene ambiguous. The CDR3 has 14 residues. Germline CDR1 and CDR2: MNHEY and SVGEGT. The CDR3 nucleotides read TGTACCAGCAGTTACTCGGTTCCTGCCTTTAAGCAGTTCTTC. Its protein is CTSSYSVPAFKQFF.

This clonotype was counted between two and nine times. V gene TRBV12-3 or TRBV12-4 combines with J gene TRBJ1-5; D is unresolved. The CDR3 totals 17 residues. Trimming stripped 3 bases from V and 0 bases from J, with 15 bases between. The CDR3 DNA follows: TGTGCCAGCAGTTTTGACACCGATCATTATAGCAATCAGCCCCAGCATTTT. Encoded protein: CASSFDTDHYSNQPQHF.

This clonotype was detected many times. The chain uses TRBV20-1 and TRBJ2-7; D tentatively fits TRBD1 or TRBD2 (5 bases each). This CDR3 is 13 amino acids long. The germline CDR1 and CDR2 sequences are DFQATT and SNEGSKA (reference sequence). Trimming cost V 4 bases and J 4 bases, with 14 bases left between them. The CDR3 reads CSATQGRAYEQYF. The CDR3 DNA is TGCAGTGCTACCCAGGGACGTGCGTACGAGCAGTACTTC.

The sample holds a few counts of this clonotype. The CDR3 DNA reads as TGCGCCACCGACAGGGCAGGGGAGCTGTTTTTT. Amino acids: CATDRAGELFF. The V call is TRBV10-2, the J call TRBJ2-2; 7 bases align to TRBD1. The V gene end was trimmed by 10 bases and the J gene end by 8 bases; junction bases not matched to a gene: 4. Germline assignment: CDR1 WSHSY and CDR2 SAAADI. The CDR3 length is 11 residues.

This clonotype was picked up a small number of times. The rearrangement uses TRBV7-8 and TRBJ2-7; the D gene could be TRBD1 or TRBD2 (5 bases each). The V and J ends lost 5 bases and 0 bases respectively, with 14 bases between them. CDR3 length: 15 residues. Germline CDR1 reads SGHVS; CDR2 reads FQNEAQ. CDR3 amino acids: CASSRFRDASYEQYF. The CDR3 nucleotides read TGTGCCAGCAGCCGTTTCCGGGACGCCTCCTACGAGCAGTACTTC.

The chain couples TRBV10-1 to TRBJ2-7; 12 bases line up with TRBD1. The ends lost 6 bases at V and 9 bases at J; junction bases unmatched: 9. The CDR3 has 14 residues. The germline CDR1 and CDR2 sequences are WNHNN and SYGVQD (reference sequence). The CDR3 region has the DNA TGCGCCAGCAGCCCCGGGACAGGGGGCGCAGGGCAGTACTTC. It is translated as CASSPGTGGAGQYF.

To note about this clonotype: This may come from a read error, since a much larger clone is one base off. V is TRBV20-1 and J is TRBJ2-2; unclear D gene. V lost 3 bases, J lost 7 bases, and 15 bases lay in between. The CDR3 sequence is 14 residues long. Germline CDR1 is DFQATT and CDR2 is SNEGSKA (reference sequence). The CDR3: CSARTPGYIGELFF. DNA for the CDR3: TGCAGTGCTAGGACTCCCGGTTACATCGGGGAGCTGTTTTTT.

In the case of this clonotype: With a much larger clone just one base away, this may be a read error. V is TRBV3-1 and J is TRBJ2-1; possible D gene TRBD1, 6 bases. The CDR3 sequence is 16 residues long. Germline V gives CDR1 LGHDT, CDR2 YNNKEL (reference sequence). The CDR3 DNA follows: TGTGCCAGCAGCCAAATCAGGGGCCGCTCCTACAATGAGCTGTTCTTC. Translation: CASSQIRGRSYNELFF.

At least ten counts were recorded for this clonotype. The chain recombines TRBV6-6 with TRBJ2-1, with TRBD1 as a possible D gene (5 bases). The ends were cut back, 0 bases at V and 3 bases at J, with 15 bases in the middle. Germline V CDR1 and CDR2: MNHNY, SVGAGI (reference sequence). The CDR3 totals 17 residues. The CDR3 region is CASSYSAPTGVYNEQFF. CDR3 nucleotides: TGTGCCAGCAGTTACTCCGCGCCCACAGGAGTCTACAATGAGCAGTTCTTC.

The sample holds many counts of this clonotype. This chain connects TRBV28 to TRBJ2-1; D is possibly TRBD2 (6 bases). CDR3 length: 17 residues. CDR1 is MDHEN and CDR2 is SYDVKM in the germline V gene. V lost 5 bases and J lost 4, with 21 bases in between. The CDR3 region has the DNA TGTGCCAGCAGTCCGGTTCGATGGGAGGAGGGGTACAATGAGCAGTTCTTC. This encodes CASSPVRWEEGYNEQFF.

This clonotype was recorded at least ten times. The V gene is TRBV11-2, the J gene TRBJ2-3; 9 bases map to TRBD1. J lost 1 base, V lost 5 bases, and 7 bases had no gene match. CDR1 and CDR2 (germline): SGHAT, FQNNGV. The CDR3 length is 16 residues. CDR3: CASSTTTGGGTDTQYF. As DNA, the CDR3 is TGTGCCAGCAGCACAACAACAGGGGGCGGCACAGATACGCAGTATTTT. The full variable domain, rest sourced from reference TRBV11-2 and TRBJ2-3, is EAGVAQSPRYKIIEKRQSVAFWCNPISGHATLYWYQQILGQGPKLLIQFQNNGVVDDSQLPKDRFSAERLKGVDSTLKIQPAKLEDSAVYLCASSTTTGGGTDTQYFGPGTRLTVL.

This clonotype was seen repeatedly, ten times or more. As DNA, the CDR3 is TGTGCCAGCTCCTCCCTAGCGGGAGTCGCAGATACGCAGTATTTT. Residues: CASSSLAGVADTQYF. The gene calls are TRBV18 and TRBJ2-3; 10 bases line up with TRBD2. CDR1 KGHSH and CDR2 LQKENI come from the germline V gene. Trimming took 6 bases from V and 4 from J; bases not matched to a gene: 7. The CDR3 totals 15 residues.

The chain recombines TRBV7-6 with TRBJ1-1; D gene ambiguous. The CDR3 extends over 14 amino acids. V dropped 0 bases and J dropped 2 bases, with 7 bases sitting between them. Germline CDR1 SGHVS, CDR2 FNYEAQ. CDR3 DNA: TGTGCCAGCAGCTTAGCTGCAGGAAACACTGAAGCTTTCTTT. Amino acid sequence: CASSLAAGNTEAFF.

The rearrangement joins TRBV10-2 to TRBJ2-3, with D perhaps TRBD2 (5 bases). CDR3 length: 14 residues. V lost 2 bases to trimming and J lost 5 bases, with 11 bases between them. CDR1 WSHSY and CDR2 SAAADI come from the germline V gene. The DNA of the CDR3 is TGCGCCAGCAGTGAGGGGAGAAAGATAGATACGCAGTATTTT. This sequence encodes CASSEGRKIDTQYF.

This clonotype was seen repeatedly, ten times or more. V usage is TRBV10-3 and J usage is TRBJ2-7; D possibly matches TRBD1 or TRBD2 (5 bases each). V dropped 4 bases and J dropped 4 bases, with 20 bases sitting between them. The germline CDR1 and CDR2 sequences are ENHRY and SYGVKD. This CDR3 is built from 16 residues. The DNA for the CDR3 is TGTGCCATCAGTGGAAATCAACCGGGACGGGGATACGAGCAGTACTTC. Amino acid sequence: CAISGNQPGRGYEQYF.

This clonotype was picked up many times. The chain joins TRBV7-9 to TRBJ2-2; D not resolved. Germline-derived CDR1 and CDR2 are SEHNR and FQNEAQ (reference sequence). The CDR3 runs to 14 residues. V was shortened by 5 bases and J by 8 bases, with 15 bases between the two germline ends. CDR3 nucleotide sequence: TGTGCCAGCAGCGATGGACCGCTGCCGGGGGAGCTGTTTTTT. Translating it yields CASSDGPLPGELFF. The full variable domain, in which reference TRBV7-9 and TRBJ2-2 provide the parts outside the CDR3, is DTGVSQNPRHKITKRGQNVTFRCDPISEHNRLYWYRQTLGQGPEFLTYFQNEAQLEKSRLLSDRFSAERPKGSFSTLEIQRTEQGDSAMYLCASSDGPLPGELFFGEGSRLTVL.

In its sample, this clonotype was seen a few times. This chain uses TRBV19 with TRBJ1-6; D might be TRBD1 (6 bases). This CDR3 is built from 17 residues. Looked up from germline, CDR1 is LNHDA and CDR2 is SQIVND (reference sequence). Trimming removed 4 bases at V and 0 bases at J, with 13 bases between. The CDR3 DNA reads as TGTGCCAGTAGTAGCCCCCCGGGGGCCTCCTATAATTCACCCCTCCACTTT. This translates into CASSSPPGASYNSPLHF.

CDR3 loop: CASSEGTGNTEAFF. CDR3 bases: TGTGCCAGCAGTGAAGGGACAGGGAACACTGAAGCTTTCTTT. V usage is TRBV2 and J usage is TRBJ1-1; TRBD1 matches 7 bases. Trimming at V came to 1 base and at J to 1 base, leaving 0 bases not matched to a gene. Germline-derived CDR1 and CDR2 are SNHLY and FYNNEI. CDR3 length: 14 residues. Variable domain in full (rest from reference TRBV2 and TRBJ1-1): EPEVTQTPSHQVTQMGQEVILRCVPISNHLYFYWYRQILGQKVEFLVSFYNNEISEKSEIFDDQFSVERPDGSNFTLKIRSTKLEDSAMYFCASSEGTGNTEAFFGQGTRLTVV.